This T cell receptor beta chain was identified in a study of blood T cell repertoires in COVID-19. Overall study context: Researchers got acute and convalescent COVID-19 samples from the United States, Italy and Spain.

V was trimmed by 4 bases and J by 0 bases, leaving 9 bases between them. CDR3 length equals 14 residues. CDR1 MGHRA and CDR2 YSYEKL come from the germline V gene. In the original analysis: Estimation of nucleated cell counts was performed using reference gene primer amplification. Sequencing was performed with immunoSEQ multiplex PCR; in TCRdb, only in-frame clones are kept and a portion is missing. The V and J calls and clone size come from that table; D and trimming were worked out from the DNA. The repertoire holds a few hundred thousand clones, with 70% to 90% as singletons. The J gene is TRBJ1-1, the V gene TRBV4-1; weak D call: TRBD1 (5 bases). The clonotype comes from a man between 18 and 35 years old with COVID-19, enrolled during active disease. Sample: peripheral blood. The CDR3 is CASSLPGMNTEAFF. Here the CDR3 DNA reads TGCGCCAGCAGCCTTCCAGGGATGAACACTGAAGCTTTCTTT.